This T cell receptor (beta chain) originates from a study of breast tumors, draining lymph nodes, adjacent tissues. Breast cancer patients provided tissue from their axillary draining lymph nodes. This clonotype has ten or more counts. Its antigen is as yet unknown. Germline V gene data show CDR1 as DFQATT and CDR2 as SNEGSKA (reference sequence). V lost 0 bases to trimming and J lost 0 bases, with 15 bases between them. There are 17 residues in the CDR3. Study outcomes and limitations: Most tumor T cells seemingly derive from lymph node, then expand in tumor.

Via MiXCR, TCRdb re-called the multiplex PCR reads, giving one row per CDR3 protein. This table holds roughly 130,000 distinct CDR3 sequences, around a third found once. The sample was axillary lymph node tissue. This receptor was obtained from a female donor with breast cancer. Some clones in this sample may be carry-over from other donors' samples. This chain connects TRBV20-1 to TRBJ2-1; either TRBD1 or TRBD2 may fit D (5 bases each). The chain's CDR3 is CSARDVSGTHSYNEQFF. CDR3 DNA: TGCAGTGCTAGAGATGTTTCGGGGACCCACTCCTACAATGAGCAGTTCTTC.